The rows below give T cell receptor beta chains drawn from one sample of a study of T cells in Graves' hyperthyroidism and ophthalmopathy. Each CDR3 protein gets one entry after TCRdb re-called the multiplex PCR reads with MiXCR. The sample has more than 550,000 distinct CDR3 sequences; around 20% are singletons. Specimen: blood. These receptors originate from a woman aged 45-60 years with Graves' hyperthyroidism that later progressed to Graves' ophthalmopathy. CDR3s include the opening cysteine and the closing phenylalanine or tryptophan. Each record gives: CDR3 length, J gene, V gene, clone size, D gene, CDR3 DNA, CDR3 protein. The D gene is left open where the match is weak. Expanded clones are given a class, and other clones once, few, many or no size at all.

14,TRBJ2-7,TRBV3-1,many,NA,TGTGCCAGCAGCCAAGGGATAGGACCCTACGAGCAGTACTTC,CASSQGIGPYEQYF
14,TRBJ2-7,TRBV18,many,NA,TGTGCCAGCTCACCCTCGGGAGTATCCTACGAGCAGTACTTC,CASSPSGVSYEQYF
14,TRBJ1-1,TRBV2,many,NA,TGTGCCAGCAGTGAAACCCAGGGTTTTACTGAAGCTTTCTTT,CASSETQGFTEAFF
15,TRBJ2-3,TRBV19,many,TRBD2,TGTGCCACCCGGACTAGCGGGGGGGCTGTAGATACGCAGTATTTT,CATRTSGGAVDTQYF
15,TRBJ1-2,TRBV7-9,NA,TRBD1,TGTGCCAGCAGCCCGAGGGACAGCGTTACCTATGGCTACACCTTC,CASSPRDSVTYGYTF
17,TRBJ2-7,TRBV7-9,many,TRBD1,TGTGCCAGCAGCTTAGATTCTCCGGGACAGGGTGACTACGAGCAGTACTTC,CASSLDSPGQGDYEQYF
13,TRBJ1-1,TRBV27,many,NA,TGTGCCAGCAGTTTAACGGGGAACACTGAAGCTTTCTTT,CASSLTGNTEAFF
15,TRBJ2-5,TRBV7-3,NA,TRBD2,TGTGCCAGCAGCCCGACTAGCGGGGGGGTTGACCCCCAGTACTTC,CASSPTSGGVDPQYF
15,TRBJ2-1,TRBV19,many,NA,TGTGCCAGTAGTGATTTGCCCAGCTCCTACAATGAGCAGTTCTTC,CASSDLPSSYNEQFF
17,TRBJ1-1,TRBV7-8,many,NA,TGTGCCAGCAGCTCCTTACCGCGGAGTTTCATGAACACTGAAGCTTTCTTT,CASSSLPRSFMNTEAFF
15,TRBJ2-2,TRBV7-2,NA,NA,TGTGCCAGCAGCTTCGCACAGACGAACACCGGGGAGCTGTTTTTT,CASSFAQTNTGELFF
13,TRBJ2-1,TRBV18,many,NA,TGTGCCAGCTCACCTGGGTTATACAATGAGCAGTTCTTC,CASSPGLYNEQFF
16,TRBJ2-2,TRBV20-1,many,TRBD2,TGCAGTGCTAGAGGCTTGAGTAGCGGGGTGAGCGGGGAGCTGTTTTTT,CSARGLSSGVSGELFF
13,TRBJ1-2,TRBV20-1,NA,TRBD1,TGCAGTGCTAAAACTACAGGGGTATATGGCTACACCTTC,CSAKTTGVYGYTF
15,TRBJ1-3,TRBV12-3/TRBV12-4,NA,NA,TGTGCCAGCAGCCGGCAGGTCCACTCTGGAAACACCATATATTTT,CASSRQVHSGNTIYF
17,TRBJ2-3,TRBV7-3,NA,NA,TGTGCCAGCAGCTTATCTCTTCTCCTTAGGGGCACAGATACGCAGTATTTT,CASSLSLLLRGTDTQYF
15,TRBJ1-6,TRBV20-1,many,TRBD1,TGCAGTGCTAGACCTAGGACAGGGGGTAATTCACCCCTCCACTTT,CSARPRTGGNSPLHF
15,TRBJ1-4,TRBV5-1,many,NA,TGCGCCAGCAGCTTGGGGATAGGGACTAATGAAAAACTGTTTTTT,CASSLGIGTNEKLFF
14,TRBJ2-5,TRBV13,few,NA,TGTGCCAGCAGCTTAGGGGGGATTCGGGGCAGGGCGAACTTC,CASSLGGIRGRANF
15,TRBJ2-5,TRBV7-3,many,NA,TGTGCCAGCAGCTTTTCGGGGGAGTACCAAGAGACCCAGTACTTC,CASSFSGEYQETQYF
14,TRBJ2-7,TRBV5-8,NA,TRBD1,TGTGCCAGCAGCATCGAGAGCGACAGGGCCCAGCAGTACTTC,CASSIESDRAQQYF
13,TRBJ1-2,TRBV12-3/TRBV12-4,many,TRBD1,TGTGCCAGCACCCCGGGGACAGCCTATGGCTACACCTTC,CASTPGTAYGYTF
16,TRBJ1-1,TRBV7-9,NA,NA,TGTGCCAGCAGCTTTAGCAGGACGGGTTTGAACACTGAAGCTTTCTTT,CASSFSRTGLNTEAFF
18,TRBJ2-7,TRBV30,NA,TRBD1,TGTGCCTGGAGTACGGGACAGGTAGTCACAGGGGTGTCCTCCGAGCAGTACTTC,CAWSTGQVVTGVSSEQYF
13,TRBJ2-7,TRBV20-1,many,NA,TGCAGTGCTAGCAGCCAGATCTCCTACGAGCAGTACTTC,CSASSQISYEQYF
13,TRBJ2-7,TRBV7-6,many,TRBD1,TGTGCCAGCACCAACAGGGGCTCCTACGAGCAGTACTTC,CASTNRGSYEQYF
16,TRBJ2-2,TRBV19,NA,TRBD1,TGTGCCAGTACCGTAATGTTGGCAGGGGGTTCCGGGGAGCTGTTTTTT,CASTVMLAGGSGELFF
12,TRBJ1-5,TRBV19,few,NA,TGTGCCAGTAGAAAGGAAAACCAGCCCCAGCATTTT,CASRKENQPQHF
14,TRBJ2-2,TRBV6-5,NA,NA,TGTGCCAGCAGTTACTCTCAGAACACCGGGGAGCTGTTTTTT,CASSYSQNTGELFF
13,TRBJ1-1,TRBV29-1,NA,NA,TGCAACGTTTTGGGGGGGGGGAACACTGAAGCTTTCTTT,CNVLGGGNTEAFF
15,TRBJ2-2,TRBV20-1,once,TRBD1,TGCAGTGCTAGAGATGGGACAGCGAACACCGGGGAGCTGTTTTTT,CSARDGTANTGELFF
13,TRBJ2-5,TRBV29-1,few,TRBD2,TGCAGCGAGAGGACTAGCGGGGGAGAGACCCAGTACTTC,CSERTSGGETQYF
17,TRBJ1-4,TRBV10-3,few,TRBD1,TGTGCCATCAGTGAGTCGGGACAGGACGCAACTAATGAAAAACTGTTTTTT,CAISESGQDATNEKLFF
14,TRBJ2-5,TRBV2,NA,TRBD2,TGTGCCAGCAGTGGTCTAGCGGGAGGAGAGACCCAGTACTTC,CASSGLAGGETQYF
17,TRBJ2-4,TRBV7-2,NA,NA,TGTGCCAGCAGCTTGGCCAAGACAGCAGAGGCCAAAAACATTCAGTACTTC,CASSLAKTAEAKNIQYF
12,TRBJ1-4,TRBV7-9,few,NA,TGTGCCAGCGGGGGGGCGGATGAAAAACTGTTTTTT,CASGGADEKLFF
16,TRBJ2-1,TRBV12-3/TRBV12-4,many,NA,TGTGCCAGCAGTAGCTCGACAGGCGAGTCCTACAATGAGCAGTTCTTC,CASSSSTGESYNEQFF
19,TRBJ2-5,TRBV20-1,NA,NA,TGCAGTGCTCGCCACCCCCCCGGGGCTCCCAGATTGGGCCAAGAGACCCAGTACTTC,CSARHPPGAPRLGQETQYF
13,TRBJ1-1,TRBV30,many,NA,TGTGCCTGCCCGGGACTCCTGAACACTGAAGCTTTCTTT,CACPGLLNTEAFF
13,TRBJ1-6,TRBV30,many,NA,TGTGCCTGGAGTAGCAGGGACAATTCACCCCTCCACTTT,CAWSSRDNSPLHF
15,TRBJ2-2,TRBV2,many,NA,TGTGCCACTAAACGCGGGACACCGAACACCGGGGAGCTGTTTTTT,CATKRGTPNTGELFF
12,TRBJ2-7,TRBV6-2/TRBV6-3,few,NA,TGTGCCACCCAGGGACGGCCCTACGAGCAGTACTTC,CATQGRPYEQYF
19,TRBJ2-1,TRBV4-1,few,TRBD2,TGCGCCAGCAGCCATCCGGGACTAGCGGGGGGGGTCTCCTACAATGAGCAGTTCTTC,CASSHPGLAGGVSYNEQFF
15,TRBJ1-2,TRBV12-3/TRBV12-4,many,TRBD1,TGTGCCAGCAGCCCAAGACAGGGAGGGAACTATGGCTACACCTTC,CASSPRQGGNYGYTF
14,TRBJ2-5,TRBV19,NA,NA,TGTGCCAGTAGTCCCCTTTTGGGGCGAGAGACCCAGTACTTC,CASSPLLGRETQYF
16,TRBJ1-1,TRBV27,few,NA,TGTGCCAGCAGTTTATCGCTCGGGGCCCGGAGGACTGAAGCTTTCTTT,CASSLSLGARRTEAFF
18,TRBJ2-3,TRBV27,many,TRBD2,TGTGCCAGCAGCCCCTTAGGACTAGCGGGGGGCGTGACAGATACGCAGTATTTT,CASSPLGLAGGVTDTQYF
16,TRBJ1-5,TRBV3-1,many,TRBD1,TGTGCCAGCAGCCAATACCCCAGGGGGAGTAATCAGCCCCAGCATTTT,CASSQYPRGSNQPQHF
13,TRBJ1-2,TRBV12-3/TRBV12-4,many,NA,TGTGCCAGCAGTTTAGCGAGGGAAGCGGGCTACACCTTC,CASSLAREAGYTF
13,TRBJ1-1,TRBV29-1,NA,TRBD1,TGCAGCGTGGACGGGACAGAACACACTGAAGCTTTCTTT,CSVDGTEHTEAFF
14,TRBJ2-3,TRBV11-2,many,NA,TGTGCCAGCAGCTTAGATCGATGGACAGATACGCAGTATTTT,CASSLDRWTDTQYF
15,TRBJ2-1,TRBV5-1,many,NA,TGCGCCAGCAGCTTGGGGCAAGGGGACTTGGGTGAGCAGTTCTTC,CASSLGQGDLGEQFF
15,TRBJ1-1,TRBV6-1,few,NA,TGTGCCAGCAGTTATCTTAGGACGGGGTCTGTTGAAGCTTTCTTT,CASSYLRTGSVEAFF
14,TRBJ1-1,TRBV2,many,NA,TGTGCCAGCAGTGAGGGGGGGGTTCTCACTGAAGCTTTCTTT,CASSEGGVLTEAFF
13,TRBJ2-1,TRBV7-6,many,NA,TGTGCCAGCAGCTTAGCGCGGCCAAATGAGCAGTTCTTC,CASSLARPNEQFF
14,TRBJ2-5,TRBV5-1,many,NA,TGCGCCAGCAGCTTGGGTGGTTTCCAAGAGACCCAGTACTTC,CASSLGGFQETQYF